This entry concerns a single T cell receptor beta chain. Its antigen is not known. This entry is derived from a study of response to subunit inactivated influenza vaccine. A single record per CDR3 protein comes from TCRdb applying MiXCR to the RT-PCR reads. The sample carries just over 300,000 distinct CDR3 sequences, 21% recorded once. Study findings and constraints: Authors suggested each seasonal flu vaccination may recruit only limited numbers of new T cells.

Per germline, CDR1 MNHEY and CDR2 SVGEGT. V trimming: 0 bases; J trimming: 8 bases; junction bases outside the gene matches: 11. CDR3 length: 17 residues. This specimen was PBMCs from blood, taken around 22 months after vaccination. V usage is TRBV6-2 or TRBV6-3 and J usage is TRBJ2-1; 9 bases are shared with TRBD2. The receptor was derived from a man aged 50-75 years who received an inactivated influenza vaccine. The CDR3 loop reads CASSYSRAQRGDDEQFF. The CDR3 DNA reads as TGTGCCAGCAGTTACTCGAGAGCGCAGCGGGGGGACGATGAGCAGTTCTTC.